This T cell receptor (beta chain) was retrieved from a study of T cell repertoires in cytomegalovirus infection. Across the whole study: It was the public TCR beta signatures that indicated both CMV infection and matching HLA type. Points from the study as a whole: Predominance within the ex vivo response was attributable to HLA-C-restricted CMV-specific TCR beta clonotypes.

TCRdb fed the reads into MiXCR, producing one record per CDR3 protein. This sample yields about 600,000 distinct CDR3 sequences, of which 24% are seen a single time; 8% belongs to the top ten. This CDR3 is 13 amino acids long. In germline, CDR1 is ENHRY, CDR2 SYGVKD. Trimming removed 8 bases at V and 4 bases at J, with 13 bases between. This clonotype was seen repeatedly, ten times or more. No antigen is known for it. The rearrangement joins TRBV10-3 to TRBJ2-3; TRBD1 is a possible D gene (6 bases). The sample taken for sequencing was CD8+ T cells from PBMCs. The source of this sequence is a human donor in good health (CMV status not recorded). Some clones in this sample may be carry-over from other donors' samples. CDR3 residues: CAIGEGDADTQYF. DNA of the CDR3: TGTGCCATCGGCGAGGGGGACGCAGATACGCAGTATTTT.